This T cell receptor beta chain was captured by sequencing in a study of cytomegalovirus exposure and HLA in healthy donors. PCR employed 60 Vbeta and 13 Jbeta primers. Here immunoSEQ multiplex PCR was the method, and the copy in TCRdb shows in-frame clones only, minus some. The sample records 110,000 to 150,000 clones, roughly 70% being singletons. The CDR3 totals 17 residues. V dropped 4 bases and J dropped 3; count of bases not matched to a gene: 7. CDR1 and CDR2 (germline): MDHEN, SYDVKM. The gene calls are TRBV28 and TRBJ2-6; TRBD1 matches 9 bases. Specimen: PBMCs. The receptor was isolated from an older woman in good health and CMV-seropositive. The CDR3 DNA sequence: TGTGCCAGCAGTTCCGGGACAGGGACGGTTGGGGCCAACGTCCTGACTTTC. It translates to CASSSGTGTVGANVLTF.